This T cell receptor beta chain was captured by sequencing in a study of early T cells in non-severe SARS-CoV-2 infection. As part of library construction, unique molecular identifiers were attached to individual cDNA molecules. From the 5' RACE reads, TCRdb called clonotypes with MiXCR, one entry per CDR3 protein. In the table there are tens of thousands of distinct CDR3 sequences, about 10% of which are singletons. This clonotype was seen at least ten times. Antigen unknown. Study-level points and caveats: CD4 and private specificities were missed by VDJdb matching, which favored anti-spike CD8 responses.

With 3 bases removed from V and 0 bases from J, the gap between germline ends came to 9 bases. The V gene's germline CDR1 is SGDLS and CDR2 YYNGEE. The CDR3 contains 14 residues. The input for sequencing was whole blood, taken at baseline. The clonotype originates from an adult who was a healthcare worker with PCR-confirmed SARS-CoV-2 infection or an uninfected control (not recorded which). The gene calls are TRBV9 and TRBJ1-2, with no clear D. Here the CDR3 reads CASSGNRANYGYTF. CDR3 DNA sequence: TGTGCCAGCAGCGGTAACAGAGCTAACTATGGCTACACCTTC.